Here is one T cell receptor beta chain with its context. Cohorts were determined from participant-reported clinical history. The data derive from a study of blood T cell repertoires in COVID-19. For the study at large: PBMCs, B-cell-depleted T cells, or T cells were the source of the cDNA or gDNA that made up the material.

This CDR3 spans 14 amino acids. With 3 bases removed from V and 5 bases from J, the gap between germline ends came to 13 bases. Germline loops: CDR1 MNHEY, CDR2 SMNVEV (reference sequence). TCRdb's table, derived via immunoSEQ multiplex PCR, lists solely in-frame clones and lacks some. The sample lists about 270,000 clones, about 87% occurring once. Input material: PBMCs or T cells enriched from blood (not recorded which). V usage is TRBV27 and J usage is TRBJ1-1; weak D call: TRBD1 (5 bases). The receptor was isolated from a woman aged 25 to 39 with acute COVID-19. This CDR3 reads CASSFSGVETEAFF. In DNA, the CDR3 is TGTGCCAGCAGTTTTTCGGGGGTAGAGACTGAAGCTTTCTTT.